This TCR beta chain was sequenced in a study of blood T cells in healthy people across ages. The CDR3 is 14 amino acids. Per the germline V gene, CDR1 is SQVTM and CDR2 is ANQGSEA. The junction had 7 bases not matched to a gene; V was cut back by 4 bases and J by 3 bases. There are a few counts of this clonotype. Alongside a J-beta primer mix, a sample-barcoded 5' primer served in a second PCR lasting about 7 to 12 cycles. TCRdb re-derived calls from the 5' RACE reads in MiXCR, one entry per CDR3 protein. The data contain about 1,800,000 distinct CDR3 sequences, roughly 30% of them seen just once; the ten biggest clones take up 7.7%.

Material for sequencing was blood. The receptor was isolated from a woman aged 30 to 39 in good health. The chain recombines TRBV29-1 with TRBJ2-3; TRBD2 matches at 7 bases. The CDR3 DNA is TGCAGCGTTGGAGGGAGGGACTTAACAGATACGCAGTATTTT. Protein product: CSVGGRDLTDTQYF.